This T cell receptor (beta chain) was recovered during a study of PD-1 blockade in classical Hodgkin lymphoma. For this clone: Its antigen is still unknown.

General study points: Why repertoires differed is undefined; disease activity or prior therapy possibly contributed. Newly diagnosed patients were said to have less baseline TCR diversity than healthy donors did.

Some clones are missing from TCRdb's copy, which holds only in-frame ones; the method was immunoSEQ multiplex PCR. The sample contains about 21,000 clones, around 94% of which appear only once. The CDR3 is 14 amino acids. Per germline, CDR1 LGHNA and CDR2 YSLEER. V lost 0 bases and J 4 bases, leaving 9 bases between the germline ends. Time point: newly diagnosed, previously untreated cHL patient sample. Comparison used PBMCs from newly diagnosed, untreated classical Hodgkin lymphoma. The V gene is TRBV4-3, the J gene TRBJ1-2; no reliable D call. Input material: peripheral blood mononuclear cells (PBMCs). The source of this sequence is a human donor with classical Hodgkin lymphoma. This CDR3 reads CASSQDLRTYGYTF. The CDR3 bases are TGCGCCAGCAGCCAAGACCTACGAACCTATGGCTACACCTTC.